One sample yielded the 22 T cell receptor beta chains listed below, sequenced in a study of T cells after yellow fever vaccination (dated by TCRdb to the late 2010s). Libraries were constructed by 5' RACE. These reads were obtained on an Illumina NovaSeq 6000. TCRdb trimmed the raw reads at Q25, called clones with MiXCR and kept productive beta chains. CDR3 protein sequences are deduplicated, and each keeps its most common genes and DNA. This sample has around 340,000 distinct CDR3 sequences in its table, and about an eighth of those were observed once. The ten largest clones take up roughly 3.1% of the sample. The meaning of the sample's treatment or condition label: live attenuated yellow fever vaccine strain. Sequencing was performed on CD4+ T cells sorted from PBMCs, taken 15 days after the yellow fever booster vaccination. The receptors here all came from a man aged 18 to 29 who received the YFV17D yellow fever vaccine.

This clonotype was counted at least ten times. This chain joins TRBV12-3 or TRBV12-4 and TRBJ2-5, with TRBD1 as a possible D gene (7 bases). This CDR3 is built from 13 residues. Trimming removed 6 bases from V and 4 bases from J, with 12 bases in between. Here the CDR3 reads CASRNRGGETQYF. DNA of the CDR3: TGTGCCAGCAGAAACAGGGGAGGAGAGACCCAGTACTTC.

This clonotype has more than one count but fewer than ten. This rearrangement joins TRBV28 to TRBJ1-1; D perhaps matches TRBD1 (6 bases). V lost 10 bases to trimming and J lost 0 bases, with 15 bases between them. The CDR3 has 14 amino acids. Germline V gives CDR1 MDHEN, CDR2 SYDVKM. CDR3 bases: TGTGCCACCTGGGGCCAGGGGATGAACACTGAAGCTTTCTTT. Translating it yields CATWGQGMNTEAFF. Using reference TRBV28 and TRBJ1-1 for the parts outside the CDR3, the full variable domain is DVKVTQSSRYLVKRTGEKVFLECVQDMDHENMFWYRQDPGLGLRLIYFSYDVKMKEKGDIPEGYSVSREKKERFSLILESASTNQTSMYLCATWGQGMNTEAFFGQGTRLTVV.

CDR3: CASRPDRTYQETQYF. CDR3 in DNA: TGTGCCAGCCGGCCCGACAGGACCTACCAAGAGACCCAGTACTTC. The chain joins TRBV2 to TRBJ2-5, with D possibly being TRBD1 (6 bases). The V and J ends lost 8 bases and 0 bases respectively, with 16 bases between them. Germline V gene data show CDR1 as SNHLY and CDR2 as FYNNEI. This CDR3 has 15 residues.

This clonotype has just a few counts. V gene TRBV9 combines with J gene TRBJ2-3, with 8 bases that match TRBD2. Germline CDR1 and CDR2: SGDLS and YYNGEE. The CDR3 has 15 amino acids. Losses at the gene ends were 0 bases for V and 5 bases for J; bases not matched to a gene: 5. The CDR3 loop is CASSVGTSHEDTQYF. The CDR3 DNA is TGTGCCAGCAGCGTAGGGACTAGCCATGAAGATACGCAGTATTTT.

There are a few counts of this clonotype. The CDR3 DNA reads as TGTGCCAGCACCCGGGACAGGGCCTACGAGCAGTACGTC. Protein: CASTRDRAYEQYV. The chain has TRBV2 and TRBJ2-7; 9 bases match TRBD1. Per the germline V gene, CDR1 is SNHLY and CDR2 is FYNNEI. Germline trimming cut 7 bases from V and 2 bases from J; bases unmatched to any gene: 3. The CDR3 is 13 amino acids.

This clonotype showed up just a few times. The chain joins TRBV12-3 or TRBV12-4 to TRBJ1-2; no clear D gene. There are 13 residues in the CDR3. Trimming removed 4 bases at V and 1 base at J, with 7 bases between. CDR3 loop: CASSWGYNYGYTF. The CDR3 DNA sequence: TGTGCCAGCAGTTGGGGATATAACTATGGCTACACCTTC.

A few counts support this clonotype. The CDR3 region has the DNA TGCGCCAGCAGCCAAGGGGACAGGGACACCGGGGAGCTGTTTTTT. Encoded protein: CASSQGDRDTGELFF. V usage is TRBV4-1 and J usage is TRBJ2-2; 9 bases agree with TRBD1. J was trimmed by 3 bases and V by 1 base; bases with no gene match: 0. There are 15 residues in the CDR3. CDR1 is MGHRA, CDR2 YSYEKL, per germline.

This clonotype has only a few counts. The chain carries TRBV7-2 and TRBJ2-2; D remains ambiguous. V lost 5 bases and J 6 bases, leaving 10 bases between the germline ends. Germline CDR1 SGHTA, CDR2 FQGNSA. The CDR3 is 13 amino acids. The CDR3 bases are TGTGCCAGCAGCCGATACTTGGCCGGGGAGCTGTTTTTT. Protein: CASSRYLAGELFF.

This clonotype appeared a few times. The J gene is TRBJ2-5, the V gene TRBV6-2 or TRBV6-3; the match to TRBD1 covers 7 bases. Germline loops: CDR1 MNHEY, CDR2 SVGEGT. CDR3 length: 15 amino acids. The trim removed 0 bases at V and 2 bases at J, leaving 3 bases unmatched. CDR3 amino acids: CASSYSRGQQETQYF. The DNA of the CDR3 is TGTGCCAGCAGTTACTCGAGGGGACAGCAAGAGACCCAGTACTTC.

The chain carries TRBV7-3 and TRBJ2-7; tentatively, D is TRBD2 (6 bases). From germline, CDR1 is SGHTA and CDR2 FQGTGA. V was shortened by 3 bases and J by 6 bases, with 12 bases between the two germline ends. The CDR3 is 13 residues long. CDR3 nucleotide sequence: TGTGCCAGCAGCTTGACTTGGGGAGGCGAGCAGTACTTC. Amino acid sequence: CASSLTWGGEQYF.

This clonotype occurred a few times. V and J are TRBV6-5 and TRBJ2-5, with 8 bases fitting TRBD1. Germline CDR1 and CDR2: MNHEY and SVGAGI. The junction had 4 bases not matched to a gene; V was cut back by 0 bases and J by 1 base. The CDR3 has 16 amino acids. CDR3 DNA sequence: TGTGCCAGCAGTTACTCAGGGACAGGACGCCAAGAGACCCAGTACTTC. Residues: CASSYSGTGRQETQYF.

This clonotype came up a few times. The V gene is TRBV27, the J gene TRBJ2-3, with D possibly TRBD2 on 6 matching bases. The germline V gene has CDR1 MNHEY and CDR2 SMNVEV (reference sequence). Trimming shortened V by 5 bases and J by 0 bases, and 24 bases separated the two germline ends. The CDR3 loop spans 19 amino acids. Here the CDR3 DNA reads TGTGCCAGCAGTCCGTCCCCCCCATTTAGCGGACCGAGCACAGATACGCAGTATTTT. The encoded protein is CASSPSPPFSGPSTDTQYF.

The V gene is TRBV20-1, the J gene TRBJ2-7; unclear D gene. Germline lookup yields CDR1 DFQATT and CDR2 SNEGSKA (reference sequence). The germline V and J ends were trimmed by 3 bases and 3 bases, with 6 bases remaining between them. This CDR3 contains 11 residues. The CDR3 sequence is CSASWVYEQYF. CDR3 bases: TGCAGTGCTAGTTGGGTCTACGAGCAGTACTTC.

V is TRBV10-1 and J is TRBJ1-1, with TRBD1 matching over 8 bases. This CDR3 contains 14 residues. V lost 3 bases to trimming and J lost 4 bases; unmatched junction nucleotides: 4. From germline, CDR1 is WNHNN and CDR2 SYGVQD (reference sequence). CDR3 nucleotide sequence: TGCGCCAGCAGTGAATCAGGGGGCGGCACTGAAGCTTTCTTT. Amino acids: CASSESGGGTEAFF.

The chain uses TRBV6-1 and TRBJ2-5, with D possibly being TRBD1 (6 bases). Trimming stripped 8 bases from V and 2 bases from J, with 21 bases between. The CDR3 sequence is 16 residues long. The V gene's germline CDR1 is MNHNS and CDR2 SASEGT. CDR3: CASVLGQGNGQETQYF. CDR3 nucleotide sequence: TGTGCCAGCGTACTTGGTCAGGGGAACGGTCAAGAGACCCAGTACTTC.

This clonotype appeared a few times. The V and J genes are TRBV7-2 and TRBJ2-2; no reliable D call. Deletions cut 5 bases from V and 5 bases from J, with 12 bases between. Looked up from germline, CDR1 is SGHTA and CDR2 is FQGNSA. The CDR3 is 14 residues long. The CDR3, as DNA: TGTGCCAGCAGCCCCAGCTGGGGAACCGGGGAGCTGTTTTTT. Translating it yields CASSPSWGTGELFF.

The sample holds a few counts of this clonotype. This sequence joins TRBV20-1 and TRBJ1-6; possible D gene TRBD1, 5 bases. Trimming shortened V by 6 bases and J by 6 bases, and 12 bases separated the two germline ends. Germline-derived CDR1 and CDR2 are DFQATT and SNEGSKA (reference sequence). The CDR3 totals 13 residues. The chain's CDR3 is CSAIRDLNSPLHF. CDR3 nucleotide sequence: TGCAGTGCGATCCGGGACCTTAATTCACCCCTCCACTTT.

This clonotype turned up a few times. J is TRBJ1-1 and V is TRBV20-1; D is perhaps TRBD1 (5 bases). The CDR3 sequence is 13 residues long. The V end lost 6 bases, the J end lost 5 bases, and 16 bases lay between the germline ends. Per the germline V gene, CDR1 is DFQATT and CDR2 is SNEGSKA (reference sequence). The CDR3 coding sequence is TGCAGTGCCGTTGGAGGGGCAGGAACTGAAGCTTTCTTT. Its protein product is CSAVGGAGTEAFF.

There are a few counts of this clonotype. This rearrangement joins TRBV6-5 to TRBJ2-5; D may be TRBD1 (5 bases). Trimming took 0 bases from V and 8 from J, leaving 19 bases between them. Germline V CDR1 and CDR2: MNHEY, SVGAGI. The CDR3 has 16 amino acids. CDR3 DNA sequence: TGTGCCAGCAGTTACTCGGACAACGCATGGGGTATAACCCAGTACTTC. Translation gives CASSYSDNAWGITQYF.

The chain recombines TRBV6-6 with TRBJ1-1, with D unresolved. Trimming removed 4 bases at V and 1 base at J, with 7 bases between. CDR3 length: 13 amino acids. Germline V gene lookup returns CDR1 MNHNY and CDR2 SVGAGI (reference sequence). The CDR3 DNA follows: TGTGCCAGCAGTTCTCCACCGAACACTGAAGCTTTCTTT. Its protein product is CASSSPPNTEAFF.

The rearrangement joins TRBV28 to TRBJ2-7, with D possibly TRBD2 on 6 matching bases. Germline loops: CDR1 MDHEN, CDR2 SYDVKM. Trimming pared 5 bases from V and 4 bases from J, leaving 18 bases between. The CDR3 has 15 residues. The CDR3 loop reads CASSDPPTGVYEQYV. Here the CDR3 DNA reads TGTGCCAGCAGTGACCCCCCGACGGGAGTGTACGAGCAGTACGTC.

This clonotype was seen more than once but under ten times. The chain joins TRBV3-1 to TRBJ2-5; 7 bases line up with TRBD1. This CDR3 comprises 16 residues. Germline trimming cut 1 base from V and 9 bases from J; bases unmatched to any gene: 14. Germline V gene sequence: CDR1 LGHDT, CDR2 YNNKEL (reference sequence). Here the CDR3 reads CASSQGASGQLGAQYF. The CDR3 nucleotides are TGTGCCAGCAGCCAAGGTGCATCGGGACAGCTCGGGGCCCAGTACTTC.